This is a list of T cell receptor beta chains from one sample in a study of shared clonotypes between healthy human individuals. Only in-frame clones appear in the TCRdb table, and some are missing; sequencing was by immunoSEQ multiplex PCR. The table lists roughly 500,000 clones, around 85% of them singletons. Sequencing was performed on PBMCs. Receptors originate from a middle-aged woman in good health. Some clones in this sample may be carry-over from other donors' samples. Each CDR3 is given with its conserved first and last residue. The order of the fields is D gene, J gene, V gene, clone size, CDR3 DNA, CDR3 protein. D genes are given only for firm matches. Size is omitted from some rows. Given values are once, few, many or a class for expanded clones.

>.|TRBJ2-1|TRBV7-2|.
TGTGCCAGCAGCTTAGTGACGCGCAATGAGCAGTTCTTC
CASSLVTRNEQFF
>.|TRBJ1-4|TRBV2|.
TGTGCCAGCAGTCTGTCCGGGGATCCTAATGAAAAACTGTTTTTT
CASSLSGDPNEKLFF
>.|TRBJ1-2|TRBV5-4|once
TGTGCCAGCAGTTTCAGGGATAACTATGGCTACACCTTC
CASSFRDNYGYTF
>.|TRBJ2-7|TRBV7-2|.
TGTGCCAGCAGCTTGTGGCTGGTTGACTTCGACGAGCAGTACTTC
CASSLWLVDFDEQYF
>.|TRBJ2-1|TRBV4-1|.
TGCGCCAGCAGCCAAGTCGTCTACCAGAGCTCCTACAATGAGCAGTTCTTC
CASSQVVYQSSYNEQFF
>TRBD2|TRBJ2-2|TRBV30|.
TGTGCCTGGAGTGTCCCCACTAGCGGGAACACCGGGGAGCTGTTTTTT
CAWSVPTSGNTGELFF
>.|TRBJ2-1|TRBV7-3|.
TGTGCCAGCAGCGCGGGCCCTTTAAATGAGCAGTTCTTC
CASSAGPLNEQFF
>TRBD2|TRBJ2-5|TRBV4-2|.
TGTGCCAGCAGCCAAGAACTAGCGGGAGCCACCCACCTCCAAGAGACCCAGTACTTC
CASSQELAGATHLQETQYF
>.|TRBJ1-4|TRBV4-3|.
TGCGCCAGCAGCCCCAGTGGCGGGGTCGGGGGAGGTGAAAAACTGTTTTTT
CASSPSGGVGGGEKLFF
>.|TRBJ1-3|TRBV14|.
TGTGCCAGCAGCCTCTCAGGGAACACCATATATTTT
CASSLSGNTIYF
>TRBD2|TRBJ2-1|TRBV5-1|.
TGCGCCAGCACCGGGACTAGCGGGAGCTATGAGCAGTTCTTC
CASTGTSGSYEQFF
>.|TRBJ2-1|TRBV7-9|.
TGTGCCAGCCGAGGAGGGAATGAGCAGTTCTTC
CASRGGNEQFF
>.|TRBJ2-7|TRBV2|once
TGTGCCAGCGGGGGGTTAAGGACAGCCTACGAGCAGTACTTC
CASGGLRTAYEQYF
>TRBD1|TRBJ2-7|TRBV19|once
TGTGCCAGTAGTATCGGGACAGGGGCCTACGAGCAGTACTTC
CASSIGTGAYEQYF
>TRBD2|TRBJ2-7|TRBV4-1|.
TGCGCCAGCAGCCGGACTAGCGGGAGCTACGAGCAGTACTTC
CASSRTSGSYEQYF
>TRBD2|TRBJ2-3|TRBV10-3|many
TGTGCCATCAGTGAGTACGCTAGCGGGAGGAGGGCAGATACGCAGTATTTT
CAISEYASGRRADTQYF
>.|TRBJ1-4|TRBV28|.
TGTGCCAGCAGTATGACAGAGTCTAATGAAAAACTGTTTTTT
CASSMTESNEKLFF
>.|TRBJ2-1|TRBV29-1|.
TGCAGCGCCCTTACAGGGAGCTCCTACAATGAGCAGTTCTTC
CSALTGSSYNEQFF
>.|TRBJ1-1|TRBV18|.
TGTGCCAGCTCACCGCAAAGGGACGAAGCTTTCTTT
CASSPQRDEAFF
>TRBD2|TRBJ2-7|TRBV30|.
TGTGCCTGGAGTACCATCCTGACTAGCGGGAGTAGGGAGCAGTACTTC
CAWSTILTSGSREQYF
>.|TRBJ1-2|TRBV5-1|many
TGCGCCAGCAGCTTAACGGCCGTTCATGGCTACACCTTC
CASSLTAVHGYTF
>TRBD2|TRBJ2-7|TRBV27|.
TGTGCCAGCAGGCCCGGGACTAGAAGGAACTACGAGCAGTACTTC
CASRPGTRRNYEQYF
>.|TRBJ2-7|TRBV7-9|once
TGTGCCAGCCTCCCACAGGGAAACGAGCAGTACTTC
CASLPQGNEQYF
>.|TRBJ2-2|TRBV30|.
TGTGCCTGGAGGCTCAACACCGGGGAGCTGTTTTTT
CAWRLNTGELFF
>.|TRBJ1-2|TRBV4-2|.
TGTGCCAGCAGCCAGCAGGGAATCTATGGCTACACCTTC
CASSQQGIYGYTF
>TRBD2|TRBJ2-1|TRBV15|few
TGTGCCACCCGCGGACTAGCGGTTTACAATGAGCAGTTCTTC
CATRGLAVYNEQFF
>TRBD1|TRBJ1-3|TRBV28|.
TGTGCCAGCAGTACCGTGGGACAGGGTTACGGAAACACCATATATTTT
CASSTVGQGYGNTIYF
>.|TRBJ1-5|TRBV19|.
TGTGCCACGGATCAACAGGGAGGGCCCCAGCATTTT
CATDQQGGPQHF
>TRBD1|TRBJ2-3|TRBV28|once
TGTGCCAGCGCCCCGGGACAGCACACAGATACGCAGTATTTT
CASAPGQHTDTQYF
>.|TRBJ1-2|TRBV30|.
TGTGCCTGGAGTAGGGGAGGGGCCTATGGCTACACCTTC
CAWSRGGAYGYTF
>.|TRBJ1-5|TRBV18|.
TGTGCCAGCTCAAGAGCGGGCCAGCCCCAGCATTTT
CASSRAGQPQHF
>.|TRBJ2-5|TRBV5-6|.
TGTGCCAGCAGCCTCTACGGACTAGGGGGGGAGACCCAGTACTTC
CASSLYGLGGETQYF
>.|TRBJ2-5|TRBV7-8|many
TGTGCCAGCAGCTTAATCGGTACCGTTGAGATGACGGAGACCCAGTACTTC
CASSLIGTVEMTETQYF
>.|TRBJ2-3|TRBV28|.
TGTGCCAGCAGTCCCTACCGACAGGGAGGTACAGATACGCAGTATTTT
CASSPYRQGGTDTQYF
>.|TRBJ2-7|TRBV7-2|.
TGTGCCAGCAGCCCCCTCCCCGCGGGGTTAGGCTACGAGCAGTACTTC
CASSPLPAGLGYEQYF
>.|TRBJ2-7|TRBV2|.
TGTGCCAGCAGTCCACTAGTTCACGAGCAGTACTTC
CASSPLVHEQYF
>.|TRBJ2-7|TRBV6-6|.
TGTGCCAGCAGTTACTCGATTGCGCAGAACGAGCAGTACTTC
CASSYSIAQNEQYF
>TRBD2|TRBJ2-1|TRBV5-1|.
TGCGCCATCAGGGAGACTAGCGGCAGCCCCACAATTGAGTTCTTC
CAIRETSGSPTIEFF
>TRBD1|TRBJ2-7|TRBV6-5|.
TGTGCCAGCAGCTCCCGGACAGGGGGCGCCTACGAGCAGTACTTC
CASSSRTGGAYEQYF
>.|TRBJ1-5|TRBV19|.
TGTGCCAGTACCCCGAGGGATAGCAATCAGCCCCAGCATTTT
CASTPRDSNQPQHF
>TRBD2|TRBJ2-7|TRBV5-1|.
TGCGCCAGCAGCTTGGAGAGTAGCGGGTGGTCGGAGCAGTACTTC
CASSLESSGWSEQYF
>.|TRBJ1-5|TRBV19|.
TGTGCCAGTAGTATAGCGCGATCAGCCGGGTTCCATTTT
CASSIARSAGFHF
>.|TRBJ1-5|TRBV7-9|.
TGTGCCAGCTCAGACGGGGGTCAGCCCCAGCATTTT
CASSDGGQPQHF
>TRBD1|TRBJ2-7|TRBV4-1|.
TGCGCCAGCAGCCGTGGACAGGGGTCCGCCTACGAGCAGTACTTC
CASSRGQGSAYEQYF
>.|TRBJ2-1|TRBV5-1|.
TGCGCCAGCAGCCCCCTGAGCTCCTACAATGAGCAGTTCTTC
CASSPLSSYNEQFF
>.|TRBJ2-1|TRBV9|.
TGTGCCAGCGTTTCCAGGGCGGCATACAATGAGCAGTTCTTC
CASVSRAAYNEQFF
>.|TRBJ1-2|TRBV27|.
TGTGCCAGCAGTTTTGCAGGTCCTTACTATGGCTACACCTTC
CASSFAGPYYGYTF
>.|TRBJ2-3|TRBV28|.
TGTGCCAGCAGTTCGGCACTTCCGAGTAATGTGGATACGCAGTATTTT
CASSSALPSNVDTQYF
>.|TRBJ2-1|TRBV27|few
TGTGCCAGCAGTTTTGACGGGAGCTACAATGAGCAGTTCTTC
CASSFDGSYNEQFF
>TRBD1|TRBJ2-2|TRBV28|.
TGTGCCAGCAGTCCCTACGGGACAGGGGGCATAGGGGAGCTGTTTTTT
CASSPYGTGGIGELFF
>.|TRBJ1-1|TRBV19|.
TGTGCCAGTAGTATTTTTGACCGCCCCTTGAACACTGAAGCTTTCTTT
CASSIFDRPLNTEAFF
>.|TRBJ2-2|TRBV5-6|.
TGTGCCAGCAGCTCCTCTGGGGTGCGGAGTAACACCGGGGAGCTGTTTTTT
CASSSSGVRSNTGELFF
>.|TRBJ1-1|TRBV18|.
TGTGCCAGCTCACCGGGACCCCCGGCGAACACTGAAGCTTTCTTT
CASSPGPPANTEAFF
>.|TRBJ1-2|TRBV30|.
TGTGCCTGGAGTGTACTTGGATATGGCTACACCTTC
CAWSVLGYGYTF